This T cell receptor beta chain was observed in a study of blood T cell repertoires in COVID-19. Study background: Spain, Italy and the United States supplied samples that represented acute and convalescent COVID-19.

The CDR3 runs 14 residues. The method was immunoSEQ multiplex PCR; TCRdb's version includes in-frame clones alone and lacks a portion of them. The profile covers some 54,000 clones, with over 80% appearing a single time and under 2% taken by the ten largest. The sequence derives from a woman aged 60-70 years with acute or convalescent COVID-19. Sequenced input: peripheral blood. The chain links TRBV21-1 to TRBJ2-1; the table's D call, TRBD1, was not checked against the DNA. TRBV21-1 is a recognized pseudogene. The CDR3 region is CASSKGALYNEQFF. For the CDR3, the DNA is TGTGCCAGCAGCAAAGGGGCACTTTACAATGAGCAGTTCTTC.